These T cell receptor beta chains were read from a single sample in a study of blood T cell repertoires in COVID-19. Measured with immunoSEQ multiplex PCR; TCRdb has only the in-frame clones, and not every one. Found here are 250,000 or so clones, approximately 84% of them singletons; the top ten hold more than 1.5%. The specimen was PBMCs or T cells enriched from blood (not recorded which). Receptors were obtained from a man aged 35-49 years who had recovered from COVID-19. Each CDR3 is given with its conserved first and last residue. Fields, in order: D gene, clone size, V gene, J gene, CDR3 protein, CDR3 DNA. The D gene is left open where the match is weak. For some rows the clone size is stated as once, few or many, or as a class when expanded; others skip it.

d_gene: NA; abundance: NA; v_gene: TRBV5-1; j_gene: TRBJ1-6; CDR3aa: CASSLRPEQGNSPLHF; CDR3nt: TGCGCCAGCAGCTTACGTCCTGAGCAGGGCAATTCACCCCTCCACTTT
d_gene: NA; abundance: NA; v_gene: TRBV27; j_gene: TRBJ1-1; CDR3aa: CASRIMTGNTEAFF; CDR3nt: TGTGCCAGCAGGATAATGACGGGGAACACTGAAGCTTTCTTT
d_gene: TRBD2; abundance: once; v_gene: TRBV6-5; j_gene: TRBJ2-1; CDR3aa: CASSSPGTSVYNEQFF; CDR3nt: TGTGCCAGCAGTTCCCCCGGGACTAGCGTATACAATGAGCAGTTCTTC
d_gene: NA; abundance: NA; v_gene: TRBV14; j_gene: TRBJ1-2; CDR3aa: CASSPTLYYGYTF; CDR3nt: TGTGCCAGCAGCCCGACACTTTACTATGGCTACACCTTC
d_gene: NA; abundance: few; v_gene: TRBV29-1; j_gene: TRBJ1-2; CDR3aa: CSVHLGGGYTF; CDR3nt: TGCAGCGTCCACCTGGGGGGAGGCTACACCTTC
d_gene: NA; abundance: NA; v_gene: TRBV4-2; j_gene: TRBJ2-1; CDR3aa: CASSSGIGGLAYEQFF; CDR3nt: TGTGCCAGCAGCTCAGGGATAGGGGGTCTAGCCTATGAGCAGTTCTTC
d_gene: NA; abundance: once; v_gene: TRBV28; j_gene: TRBJ1-2; CDR3aa: CASSFGHQYNYGYTF; CDR3nt: TGTGCCAGCAGTTTCGGACACCAATATAACTATGGCTACACCTTC
d_gene: NA; abundance: NA; v_gene: TRBV4-2; j_gene: TRBJ1-5; CDR3aa: CASSQDRGTNQPQHF; CDR3nt: TGTGCCAGCAGCCAAGACAGGGGAACTAATCAGCCCCAGCATTTT
d_gene: NA; abundance: NA; v_gene: TRBV7-9; j_gene: TRBJ1-1; CDR3aa: CASSLGNGVNTEAFF; CDR3nt: TGTGCCAGCAGCTTAGGGAACGGGGTAAACACTGAAGCTTTCTTT
d_gene: NA; abundance: NA; v_gene: TRBV4-1; j_gene: TRBJ1-6; CDR3aa: CASSQDGEINSPLHF; CDR3nt: TGCGCCAGCAGCCAAGACGGGGAAATAAATTCACCCCTCCACTTT
d_gene: NA; abundance: NA; v_gene: TRBV7-9; j_gene: TRBJ1-3; CDR3aa: CASSLDDGQIGNTIYF; CDR3nt: TGTGCCAGCAGCTTAGACGATGGACAGATTGGAAACACCATATATTTT
d_gene: TRBD2; abundance: NA; v_gene: TRBV24-1; j_gene: TRBJ2-5; CDR3aa: CATLPYGGGETQYF; CDR3nt: TGTGCCACCCTTCCTTACGGGGGAGGGGAGACCCAGTACTTC
d_gene: NA; abundance: NA; v_gene: TRBV3-1/TRBV3-2; j_gene: TRBJ2-3; CDR3aa: CASSQVIITDTQYF; CDR3nt: TGTGCCAGCAGCCAAGTAATTATCACAGATACGCAGTATTTT
d_gene: NA; abundance: NA; v_gene: TRBV19; j_gene: TRBJ2-7; CDR3aa: CASSIIAIAPYEQYF; CDR3nt: TGTGCCAGTAGTATCATTGCGATCGCACCCTACGAGCAGTACTTC
d_gene: TRBD1; abundance: NA; v_gene: TRBV7-2; j_gene: TRBJ1-4; CDR3aa: CANSLAGQGAEKLFF; CDR3nt: TGTGCCAACAGCCTTGCCGGACAGGGGGCGGAAAAACTGTTTTTT
d_gene: NA; abundance: few; v_gene: TRBV30; j_gene: TRBJ2-1; CDR3aa: CAWGYQGYNEQFF; CDR3nt: TGTGCCTGGGGGTACCAGGGCTACAATGAGCAGTTCTTC
d_gene: TRBD1; abundance: NA; v_gene: TRBV11-2; j_gene: TRBJ1-6; CDR3aa: CASSPGTDYSPLHF; CDR3nt: TGTGCCAGCAGCCCCGGGACAGATTATTCACCCCTCCACTTT
d_gene: TRBD1; abundance: NA; v_gene: TRBV19; j_gene: TRBJ2-3; CDR3aa: CASRGQVSTDTQYF; CDR3nt: TGTGCCAGTAGGGGACAGGTGAGCACAGATACGCAGTATTTT
d_gene: NA; abundance: few; v_gene: TRBV5-1; j_gene: TRBJ2-7; CDR3aa: CASTPSGTSYEQYF; CDR3nt: TGCGCCAGCACCCCATCCGGGACATCCTACGAGCAGTACTTC
d_gene: TRBD1; abundance: NA; v_gene: TRBV24-1; j_gene: TRBJ2-7; CDR3aa: CATSDPGQGSSYEQYF; CDR3nt: TGTGCCACCAGTGATCCTGGACAGGGGAGCTCCTACGAGCAGTACTTC
d_gene: TRBD2; abundance: many; v_gene: TRBV11-3; j_gene: TRBJ2-1; CDR3aa: CASSLAILAARGEQFF; CDR3nt: TGTGCCAGCAGCTTAGCCATCCTAGCGGCCCGAGGGGAGCAGTTCTTC
d_gene: NA; abundance: NA; v_gene: TRBV19; j_gene: TRBJ1-5; CDR3aa: CASSIRTASGSIVGQPQHF; CDR3nt: TGTGCCAGTAGTATCCGGACAGCGAGTGGATCTATCGTCGGGCAGCCCCAGCATTTT
d_gene: TRBD1; abundance: few; v_gene: TRBV6-6; j_gene: TRBJ2-3; CDR3aa: CASSYGLQGITDTQYF; CDR3nt: TGTGCCAGCAGTTACGGGTTACAGGGGATTACAGATACGCAGTATTTT
d_gene: TRBD1; abundance: NA; v_gene: TRBV7-8; j_gene: TRBJ1-2; CDR3aa: CASSRQGLMYGGYTF; CDR3nt: TGTGCCAGCAGCCGACAGGGACTAATGTATGGGGGCTACACCTTC